These 7 T cell receptor beta chains came from one sample sequenced in a study of T cells in Graves' hyperthyroidism and ophthalmopathy. From RNA transcripts, TCR beta CDR3 regions were amplified. The TCR CDR3 first-round RT-PCR relied on the HTBI primer set. Each CDR3 protein is one row after TCRdb ran MiXCR on the multiplex PCR reads. This sample has about 640,000 distinct CDR3 sequences, with roughly 15% found just once. Sequencing used blood. The receptors stem from a woman in her forties or fifties with Graves' ophthalmopathy.

This chain joins TRBV7-2 and TRBJ2-3, with TRBD1 as a possible D gene (7 bases). Trimming stripped 0 bases from V and 6 bases from J, with 13 bases between. The CDR3 spans 15 residues. Germline V CDR1 and CDR2: SGHTA, FQGNSA. The CDR3 bases are TGTGCCAGCAGCTTAGCGGGCAGGGGGGACGATACGCAGTATTTT. Translation gives CASSLAGRGDDTQYF.

The table lists this clonotype with many counts. V is TRBV10-3 and J is TRBJ2-3; the match to TRBD2 covers 7 bases. This CDR3 is 15 amino acids long. V was pared by 5 bases and J by 0 bases, with 5 bases of the junction left unmatched. Germline V lookup: CDR1 ENHRY, CDR2 SYGVKD. The CDR3 DNA follows: TGTGCCATCAGTTCTAGCGGAGGTAGCACAGATACGCAGTATTTT. Its translation is CAISSSGGSTDTQYF.

V gene TRBV27 combines with J gene TRBJ2-1; D might be TRBD2 (6 bases). The last part of the DNA fits TRBJ2-7 better; the J call may be wrong. The CDR3 has 14 amino acids. Germline V gene data show CDR1 as MNHEY and CDR2 as SMNVEV (reference sequence). The CDR3 here is CASSSLASYNEQYF. The DNA for the CDR3 is TGTGCCAGCAGTTCCCTAGCGAGCTACAATGAGCAGTACTTC.

On this clonotype: This is likely a read error, given that the CDR3 carries no conserved phenylalanine or tryptophan at its end. CDR3 DNA: TGCGCCAGCAGCCCCATACAGGGTCCTGAAGCTTTCCTT. Protein: CASSPIQGPEAFL. V and J are TRBV5-1 and TRBJ1-1; D perhaps matches TRBD1 (6 bases). Germline V lookup: CDR1 SGHRS, CDR2 YFSETQ. This CDR3 comprises 13 residues. The germline V and J ends were trimmed by 4 bases and 6 bases, with 13 bases remaining between them.

This clonotype was counted only a few times. This could be a read error, since a much larger clone is one nucleotide away. The chain combines TRBV14 with TRBJ1-1; D possibly corresponds to TRBD1 (5 bases). V gave up 0 bases and J gave up 8 bases, with 7 bases separating them. Per germline, CDR1 SGHDN and CDR2 FVKESK. The CDR3 sequence is 12 residues long. The CDR3 here is CASSQDRAEAFF. CDR3 bases: TGTGCCAGCAGCCAAGACAGGGCAGAAGCTTTCTTT.

This clonotype appeared many times. The chain employs TRBV12-3 or TRBV12-4 and TRBJ2-7; TRBD2 matches at 13 bases. The trim removed 5 bases at V and 1 base at J, leaving 5 bases unmatched. There are 16 residues in the CDR3. This chain's CDR3 is CASSPPGLAGSYEQYF. DNA of the CDR3: TGTGCCAGCAGTCCGCCGGGACTAGCGGGATCCTACGAGCAGTACTTC.

This clonotype was picked up a small number of times. This chain uses TRBV11-1 with TRBJ2-1, with D tentatively TRBD2 (5 bases). CDR1 and CDR2 (germline): SGHAT, FQDESV (reference sequence). The CDR3 consists of 15 residues. V lost 0 bases and J 2 bases, leaving 8 bases between the germline ends. The CDR3 is CASSLAGVTYNEQFF. CDR3 sequence (DNA): TGTGCCAGCAGCTTAGCGGGAGTTACCTACAATGAGCAGTTCTTC.